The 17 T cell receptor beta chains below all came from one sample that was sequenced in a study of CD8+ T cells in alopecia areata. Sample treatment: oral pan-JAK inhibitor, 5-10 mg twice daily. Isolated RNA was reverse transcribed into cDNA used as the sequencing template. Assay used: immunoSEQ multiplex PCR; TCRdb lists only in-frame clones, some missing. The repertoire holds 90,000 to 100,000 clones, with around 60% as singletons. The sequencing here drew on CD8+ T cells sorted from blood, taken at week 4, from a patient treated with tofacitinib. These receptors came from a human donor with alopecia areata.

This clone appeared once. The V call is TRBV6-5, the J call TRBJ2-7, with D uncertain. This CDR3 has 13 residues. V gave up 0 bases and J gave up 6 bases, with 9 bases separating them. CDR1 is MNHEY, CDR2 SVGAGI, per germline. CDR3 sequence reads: CASSYSFRVEQYF. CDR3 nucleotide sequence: TGTGCCAGCAGTTACTCGTTTCGGGTCGAGCAGTACTTC.

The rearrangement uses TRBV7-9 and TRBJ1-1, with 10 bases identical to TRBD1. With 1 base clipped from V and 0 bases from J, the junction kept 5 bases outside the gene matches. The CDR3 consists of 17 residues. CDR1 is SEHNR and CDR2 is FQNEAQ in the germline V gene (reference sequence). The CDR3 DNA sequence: TGTGCCAGCAGCTTAGTGGGGACAGGGGACATGAACACTGAAGCTTTCTTT. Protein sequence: CASSLVGTGDMNTEAFF.

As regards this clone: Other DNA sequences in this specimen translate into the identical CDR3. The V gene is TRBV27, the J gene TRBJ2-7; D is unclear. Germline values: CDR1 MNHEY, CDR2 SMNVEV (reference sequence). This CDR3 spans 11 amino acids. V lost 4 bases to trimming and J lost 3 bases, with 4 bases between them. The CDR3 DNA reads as TGTGCCAGCAGTTCGGGCTACGAGCAGTACTTC. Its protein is CASSSGYEQYF.

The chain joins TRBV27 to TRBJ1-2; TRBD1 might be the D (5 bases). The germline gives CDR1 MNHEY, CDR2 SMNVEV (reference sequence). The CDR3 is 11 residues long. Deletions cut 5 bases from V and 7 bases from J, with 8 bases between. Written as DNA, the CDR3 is TGTGCCAGCAGTCCAGGGATTGGCTACACCTTC. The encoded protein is CASSPGIGYTF.

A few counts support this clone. CDR3 DNA sequence: TGTGCCAGCAGCCTCCTAGCGGGGGGCTCCGCTGAGCAGTTCTTC. Its protein product is CASSLLAGGSAEQFF. The rearrangement links TRBV7-2 to TRBJ2-1, with 11 bases aligning to TRBD2. Looked up from germline, CDR1 is SGHTA and CDR2 is FQGNSA. The CDR3 contains 15 residues. J lost 9 bases, V lost 5 bases, and 9 bases had no gene match.

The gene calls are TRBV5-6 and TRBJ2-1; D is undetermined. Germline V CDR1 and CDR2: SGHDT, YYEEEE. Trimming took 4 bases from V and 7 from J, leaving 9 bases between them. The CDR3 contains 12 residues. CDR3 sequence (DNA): TGTGCCAGCAGCCATGGACGGAATGAGCAGTTCTTC. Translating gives CASSHGRNEQFF.

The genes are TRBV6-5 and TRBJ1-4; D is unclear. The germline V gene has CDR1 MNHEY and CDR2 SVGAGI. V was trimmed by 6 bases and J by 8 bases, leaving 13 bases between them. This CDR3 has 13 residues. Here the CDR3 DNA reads TGTGCCAGCAGCATTTTAGCAAAGGAAAAACTGTTTTTT. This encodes CASSILAKEKLFF.

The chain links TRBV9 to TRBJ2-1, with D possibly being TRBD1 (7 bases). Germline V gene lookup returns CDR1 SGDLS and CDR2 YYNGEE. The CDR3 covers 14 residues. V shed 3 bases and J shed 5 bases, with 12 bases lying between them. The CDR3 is CASSGTGEDNEQFF. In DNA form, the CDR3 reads TGTGCCAGCAGCGGAACAGGGGAGGACAATGAGCAGTTCTTC.

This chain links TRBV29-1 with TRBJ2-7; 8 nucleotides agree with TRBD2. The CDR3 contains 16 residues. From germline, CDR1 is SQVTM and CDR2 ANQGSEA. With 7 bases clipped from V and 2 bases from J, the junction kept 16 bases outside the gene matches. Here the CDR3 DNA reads TGCAGCGCCAGGAAGGCCACTAGCGGAGACGCCTACGAGCAGTACTTC. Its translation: CSARKATSGDAYEQYF.

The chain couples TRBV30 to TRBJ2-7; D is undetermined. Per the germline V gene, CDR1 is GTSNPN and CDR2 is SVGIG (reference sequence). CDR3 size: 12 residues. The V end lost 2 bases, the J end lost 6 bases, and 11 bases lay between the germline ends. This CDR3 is CAWSIYAAEQYF. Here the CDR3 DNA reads TGTGCCTGGAGTATTTATGCGGCCGAGCAGTACTTC. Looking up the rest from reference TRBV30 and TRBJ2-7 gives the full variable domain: SQTIHQWPATLVQPVGSPLSLECTVEGTSNPNLYWYRQAAGRGLQLLFYSVGIGQISSEVPQNLSASRPQDRQFILSSKKLLLSDSGFYLCAWSIYAAEQYFGPGTRLTVT.

CDR3 nucleotides: TGCGCCAGCAGCCAAGTTTTCTGGGGAGGGGAGGCCACTGAAGCTTTCTTT. It is translated as CASSQVFWGGEATEAFF. V gene TRBV4-1 combines with J gene TRBJ1-1, with D possibly being TRBD1 (5 bases). CDR3 length equals 17 residues. Trimming shortened V by 1 base and J by 4 bases, and 19 bases separated the two germline ends. Germline V gene sequence: CDR1 MGHRA, CDR2 YSYEKL.

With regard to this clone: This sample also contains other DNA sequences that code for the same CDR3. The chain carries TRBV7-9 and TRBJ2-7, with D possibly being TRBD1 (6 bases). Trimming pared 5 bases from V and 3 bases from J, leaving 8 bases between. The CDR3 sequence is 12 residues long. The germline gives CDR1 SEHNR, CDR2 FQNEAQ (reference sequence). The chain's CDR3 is CASSPTGYEQYF. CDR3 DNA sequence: TGTGCCAGCAGCCCGACAGGCTACGAGCAGTACTTC.

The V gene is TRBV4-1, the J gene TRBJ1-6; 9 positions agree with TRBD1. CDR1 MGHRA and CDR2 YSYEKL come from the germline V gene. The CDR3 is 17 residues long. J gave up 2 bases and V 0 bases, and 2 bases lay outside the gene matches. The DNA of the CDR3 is TGCGCCAGCAGCCAAGAGACAGGGGGTACCTATAATTCACCCCTCCACTTT. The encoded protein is CASSQETGGTYNSPLHF.

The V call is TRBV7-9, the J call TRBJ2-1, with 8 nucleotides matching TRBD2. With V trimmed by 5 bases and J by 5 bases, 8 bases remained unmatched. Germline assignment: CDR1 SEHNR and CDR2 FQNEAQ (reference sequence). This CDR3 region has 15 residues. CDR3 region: CASSRTSSMNNEQFF. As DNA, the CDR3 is TGTGCCAGCAGCCGGACTAGCTCGATGAACAATGAGCAGTTCTTC.

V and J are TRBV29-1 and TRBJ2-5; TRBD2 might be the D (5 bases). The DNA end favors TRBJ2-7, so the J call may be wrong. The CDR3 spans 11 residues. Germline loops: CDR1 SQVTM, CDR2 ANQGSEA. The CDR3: CSVGGNYEQYF. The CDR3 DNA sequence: TGCAGCGTTGGAGGGAACTACGAGCAGTACTTC.

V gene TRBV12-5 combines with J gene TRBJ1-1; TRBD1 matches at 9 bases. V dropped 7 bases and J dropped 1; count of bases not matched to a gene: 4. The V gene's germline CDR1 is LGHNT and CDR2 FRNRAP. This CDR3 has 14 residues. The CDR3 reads CASARTGENTEAFF. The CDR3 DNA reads TGTGCTAGTGCAAGGACAGGGGAGAACACTGAAGCTTTCTTT.

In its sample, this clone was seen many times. DNA for the CDR3: TGTGCCAGCAGGACGGGGGGACGGTACTGGAATGAGCAGTTCTTC. Its translation is CASRTGGRYWNEQFF. This sequence joins TRBV27 and TRBJ2-1, with 7 bases identical to TRBD2. The CDR3 spans 15 residues. After removal of 6 bases from V and 7 bases from J, the junction contained 12 bases not matched to a gene. Germline CDR1 and CDR2: MNHEY and SMNVEV (reference sequence).